A single sample gave rise to the 30 T cell receptor beta chains below, sequenced in a study of shared T cell receptors in the human thymus. Measured with immunoSEQ multiplex PCR; TCRdb has only the in-frame clones, and not every one. The sample yields 550,000 to 800,000 clones, roughly 85% seen once. In addition, the sample was reused for a study of human thymus T cells.

Sequencing was done on a sample of thymocytes. These receptors were collected from a girl under two years old with a congenital heart defect.

This clone was recorded once. This rearrangement joins TRBV2 to TRBJ2-3, with 11 bases matching TRBD2. CDR1 is SNHLY, CDR2 FYNNEI, per germline. The CDR3 is 16 amino acids. Trimming took 7 bases from V and 3 from J; bases not matched to a gene: 9. CDR3 DNA sequence: TGTGCCAGCAACCCGGGTAGCGGGGGGGCGACAGATACGCAGTATTTT. Encoded protein: CASNPGSGGATDTQYF.

The rearrangement uses TRBV29-1 and TRBJ2-5; D is possibly TRBD2 (6 bases). The CDR3 has 15 amino acids. V dropped 3 bases and J dropped 2 bases, with 16 bases sitting between them. Germline CDR1 SQVTM, CDR2 ANQGSEA. The CDR3 region is CSVDVGGGAQETQYF. Here the CDR3 DNA reads TGCAGCGTTGACGTGGGAGGAGGGGCTCAAGAGACCCAGTACTTC.

CDR3 nucleotide sequence: TGCGCCAGCAGCCGAAGTACTAGCGGGAACTACGAGCAGTACTTC. It translates to CASSRSTSGNYEQYF. The chain couples TRBV5-1 to TRBJ2-7; 10 positions agree with TRBD2. The junction had 7 bases not matched to a gene; V was cut back by 4 bases and J by 3 bases. The CDR3 length is 15 residues. Germline V lookup: CDR1 SGHRS, CDR2 YFSETQ. Variable domain in full (rest from reference TRBV5-1 and TRBJ2-7): KAGVTQTPRYLIKTRGQQVTLSCSPISGHRSVSWYQQTPGQGLQFLFEYFSETQRNKGNFPGRFSGRQFSNSRSEMNVSTLELGDSALYLCASSRSTSGNYEQYFGPGTRLTVT.

The J gene is TRBJ2-5, the V gene TRBV25-1; the D gene is possibly TRBD1 (5 bases). CDR3 length equals 14 residues. CDR1 is MGHDK, CDR2 SYGVNS, per germline. V lost 4 bases and J lost 2, with 11 bases in between. For the CDR3, the DNA is TGTGCCAGCAGTGCGGACAAGATTCAAGAGACCCAGTACTTC. Its translation: CASSADKIQETQYF.

The J gene is TRBJ1-1, the V gene TRBV11-2; D perhaps matches TRBD1 (6 bases). V was pared by 4 bases and J by 1 base, with 19 bases between. The CDR3 contains 17 residues. CDR1 and CDR2 from the germline V gene are SGHAT and FQNNGV. CDR3 in DNA: TGTGCCAGCAGCTCCGACCACCCCCGGGACAAGAACACTGAAGCTTTCTTT. This gives the protein CASSSDHPRDKNTEAFF.

CDR3 DNA: TGTGCCAGCAGTTTATGCTACCCTGGGAGACCCTATATTTCGAACACTGAAGCTTTCTTT. This gives the protein CASSLCYPGRPYISNTEAFF. V gene TRBV28 combines with J gene TRBJ1-1, with D unresolved. The V gene's germline CDR1 is MDHEN and CDR2 SYDVKM. The CDR3 runs 20 residues. V lost 0 bases and J lost 1, with 24 bases in between.

This chain connects TRBV9 to TRBJ1-6; D not certain. Trimming cost V 0 bases and J 6 bases, with 4 bases left between them. Per germline, CDR1 SGDLS and CDR2 YYNGEE. The CDR3 has 13 amino acids. CDR3 loop: CASSVGVNSPLHF. Written as DNA, the CDR3 is TGTGCCAGCAGCGTAGGAGTTAATTCACCCCTCCACTTT.

V is TRBV5-1 and J is TRBJ2-3; D is uncertain. V lost 0 bases and J lost 5, with 16 bases in between. The CDR3 spans 16 residues. From germline, CDR1 is SGHRS and CDR2 YFSETQ. For the CDR3, the DNA is TGCGCCAGCAGCTTGGGGGCGTCACCACTTATAGATACGCAGTATTTT. The encoded protein is CASSLGASPLIDTQYF.

The chain links TRBV15 to TRBJ1-5; D perhaps matches TRBD1 (6 bases). The CDR3 loop spans 18 amino acids. Germline assignment: CDR1 LNHNV and CDR2 YYDKDF (reference sequence). Trimming took 0 bases from V and 2 from J, leaving 17 bases between them. CDR3 residues: CATSRDQSSQGGNQPQHF. The CDR3 DNA follows: TGTGCCACCAGCAGAGATCAGTCATCACAGGGAGGCAATCAGCCCCAGCATTTT.

The chain carries TRBV19 and TRBJ1-4; weak D call: TRBD1 (5 bases). The CDR3 runs to 15 residues. Trimming pared 4 bases from V and 7 bases from J, leaving 16 bases between. Per the germline V gene, CDR1 is LNHDA and CDR2 is SQIVND (reference sequence). The DNA for the CDR3 is TGTGCCAGTAGTACATCCCCTGACAGTGCTGAAAAACTGTTTTTT. Protein sequence: CASSTSPDSAEKLFF.

The gene calls are TRBV7-4 and TRBJ1-1; no clear D. There are 16 residues in the CDR3. The V and J ends lost 0 bases and 0 bases respectively, with 11 bases between them. Germline V CDR1 and CDR2: SGHVT, SQSDAQ. The CDR3 region is CASSLALTVMNTEAFF. Written as DNA, the CDR3 is TGTGCCAGCAGCTTAGCGCTAACAGTCATGAACACTGAAGCTTTCTTT. Based on the CDR3 plus reference TRBV7-4 and TRBJ1-1, the full variable domain is GAGVSQSPRYKVAKRGRDVALRCDSISGHVTLYWYRQTLGQGSEVLTYSQSDAQRDKSGRPSGRFSAERPERSVSTLKIQRTEQGDSAVYLCASSLALTVMNTEAFFGQGTRLTVV.

This clone was picked up one time. The chain combines TRBV5-1 with TRBJ1-1; TRBD1 is a possible D gene (6 bases). Germline loops: CDR1 SGHRS, CDR2 YFSETQ. Trimming took off 1 base at V and 4 bases at J, with 11 bases between the two ends. The CDR3 consists of 14 residues. The DNA of the CDR3 is TGCGCCAGCAGCTTGAGTCGAGGGGGCACTGAAGCTTTCTTT. Its translation is CASSLSRGGTEAFF.

The rearrangement uses TRBV10-3 and TRBJ1-1; 7 nucleotides align to TRBD1. CDR1 is ENHRY, CDR2 SYGVKD, per germline. There are 13 residues in the CDR3. The ends lost 8 bases at V and 0 bases at J; junction bases unmatched: 3. This CDR3 reads CAIGRGLNTEAFF. CDR3 in DNA: TGTGCCATCGGCAGGGGGTTGAACACTGAAGCTTTCTTT.

V and J are TRBV19 and TRBJ2-1; a weak D match, TRBD2 (6 bases). The CDR3 runs to 16 residues. The germline V and J ends were trimmed by 4 bases and 2 bases, with 15 bases remaining between them. The germline V gene has CDR1 LNHDA and CDR2 SQIVND (reference sequence). The CDR3 is CASSTFILAPYNEQFF. CDR3 nucleotides: TGTGCCAGTAGTACCTTTATACTAGCCCCCTACAATGAGCAGTTCTTC.

V is TRBV19 and J is TRBJ2-4, with a weak D call TRBD2 (5 bases). The CDR3 is made up of 13 amino acids. Trimming cost V 2 bases and J 6 bases, with 8 bases left between them. The germline V gene encodes CDR1 LNHDA and CDR2 SQIVND (reference sequence). The CDR3 region has the DNA TGTGCCAGTAGTATATCGGACTTAAACATTCAGTACTTC. As protein: CASSISDLNIQYF.

This clone turned up a few times. The chain is built from TRBV28 and TRBJ2-1; 8 nucleotides line up with TRBD2. This CDR3 contains 16 residues. CDR1 is MDHEN and CDR2 is SYDVKM in the germline V gene. J lost 0 bases, V lost 5 bases, and 6 bases had no gene match. The CDR3 spells CASSPGGGSSYNEQFF. Here the CDR3 DNA reads TGTGCCAGCAGTCCGGGAGGGGGATCCTCCTACAATGAGCAGTTCTTC.

The chain has TRBV18 and TRBJ1-2; 7 bases match TRBD1. V was pared by 3 bases and J by 8 bases, with 9 bases of the junction left unmatched. This CDR3 region has 14 residues. The germline CDR1 and CDR2 sequences are KGHSH and LQKENI. CDR3: CASSPLQGRRGYTF. In DNA, the CDR3 is TGTGCCAGCTCACCTTTACAGGGGAGGAGAGGCTACACCTTC.

The chain joins TRBV11-2 to TRBJ1-2; D is unclear. Germline loops: CDR1 SGHAT, CDR2 FQNNGV. The CDR3 length is 13 residues. V lost 5 bases to trimming and J lost 4 bases, with 11 bases between them. CDR3 nucleotides: TGTGCCAGCAGCCGGCGAGCGTCCTATGGCTACACCTTC. Protein: CASSRRASYGYTF. The complete variable domain, with remaining parts taken from reference TRBV11-2 and TRBJ1-2, reads EAGVAQSPRYKIIEKRQSVAFWCNPISGHATLYWYQQILGQGPKLLIQFQNNGVVDDSQLPKDRFSAERLKGVDSTLKIQPAKLEDSAVYLCASSRRASYGYTFGSGTRLTVV.

The chain carries TRBV7-2 and TRBJ2-7, with TRBD2 matching over 7 bases. The germline CDR1 and CDR2 sequences are SGHTA and FQGNSA. V lost 10 bases, J lost 6 bases, and 9 bases stayed unmatched. This CDR3 is built from 12 residues. In DNA, the CDR3 is TGTGCCACCATGGGGGGGACCGGCGAGCAGTACTTC. This encodes CATMGGTGEQYF. The full variable domain, rest sourced from reference TRBV7-2 and TRBJ2-7, is GAGVSQSPSNKVTEKGKDVELRCDPISGHTALYWYRQSLGQGLEFLIYFQGNSAPDKSGLPSDRFSAERTGGSVSTLTIQRTQQEDSAVYLCATMGGTGEQYFGPGTRLTVT.

This rearrangement joins TRBV21-1 to TRBJ1-1; the table's D call of TRBD1 was not tested on the DNA. TRBV21-1 represents a pseudogene. This CDR3 is built from 15 residues. The CDR3 DNA sequence: TGTGCCAGCAGTTCAGAGTTACAGGGGAGCACTGAAGCTTTCTTT. It encodes CASSSELQGSTEAFF.

With respect to this clone: The junction departs from the called germline gene at one end, perhaps through a read error. The J gene is TRBJ1-1, the V gene TRBV5-5, with D maybe TRBD1 (5 bases). This CDR3 is built from 18 residues. Germline V lookup: CDR1 SGHKS, CDR2 YYEKEE (reference sequence). CDR3 DNA sequence: TGTGCCAGCAGCACACGACAACGGGGCGGGGGAATGAACACTGAAGCTTCCTTT. Encoded protein: CASSTRQRGGGMNTEASF.

The V gene is TRBV2, the J gene TRBJ2-7; TRBD1 matches at 7 bases. Unmatched junction bases numbered 3, after V lost 4 bases and J lost 0 bases. The CDR3 covers 14 residues. The germline V gene has CDR1 SNHLY and CDR2 FYNNEI. DNA of the CDR3: TGTGCCAGCAGTGTGGGGACAGCCTCCTACGAGCAGTACTTC. The encoded protein is CASSVGTASYEQYF. The whole variable domain, filled in from reference TRBV2 and TRBJ2-7, reads EPEVTQTPSHQVTQMGQEVILRCVPISNHLYFYWYRQILGQKVEFLVSFYNNEISEKSEIFDDQFSVERPDGSNFTLKIRSTKLEDSAMYFCASSVGTASYEQYFGPGTRLTVT.

The chain carries TRBV5-1 and TRBJ2-6; D is possibly TRBD1 (6 bases). The CDR3 is made up of 16 amino acids. The germline gives CDR1 SGHRS, CDR2 YFSETQ. Trimming took off 2 bases at V and 0 bases at J, with 9 bases between the two ends. The CDR3: CASSFGQFSGANVLTF. The CDR3 region has the DNA TGCGCCAGCAGCTTCGGACAGTTCTCTGGGGCCAACGTCCTGACTTTC.

The chain couples TRBV4-3 to TRBJ2-2, with 9 bases matching TRBD1. Germline V gives CDR1 LGHNA, CDR2 YSLEER. V shed 0 bases and J 5 bases; nucleotides not matched to a gene: 7. The CDR3 runs 17 residues. CDR3 in DNA: TGCGCCAGCAGCCAAGACTGGGGACAGGGTACAACCGGGGAGCTGTTTTTT. Its translation: CASSQDWGQGTTGELFF.

The chain couples TRBV25-1 to TRBJ1-1; unclear D gene. V lost 7 bases and J 1 base, leaving 16 bases between the germline ends. From germline, CDR1 is MGHDK and CDR2 SYGVNS. This CDR3 spans 15 amino acids. CDR3 residues: CASIGSIGENTEAFF. The CDR3 nucleotides read TGTGCCAGCATTGGATCTATCGGGGAGAACACTGAAGCTTTCTTT. The full variable domain, with the rest looked up from reference TRBV25-1 and TRBJ1-1, is EADIYQTPRYLVIGTGKKITLECSQTMGHDKMYWYQQDPGMELHLIHYSYGVNSTEKGDLSSESTVSRIRTEHFPLTLESARPSHTSQYLCASIGSIGENTEAFFGQGTRLTVV.

The rearrangement joins TRBV4-1 to TRBJ2-2, with 14 bases fitting TRBD2. V was clipped by 4 bases and J by 4 bases; unmatched bases: 11. CDR3 length: 19 residues. Germline assignment: CDR1 MGHRA and CDR2 YSYEKL. Here the CDR3 reads CASSPQGTSGGVGTGELFF. CDR3 DNA: TGCGCCAGCAGCCCCCAGGGGACTAGCGGGGGTGTAGGCACCGGGGAGCTGTTTTTT.

The V gene is TRBV7-2, the J gene TRBJ2-3; 8 bases align to TRBD2. CDR3 size: 12 residues. V lost 4 bases and J lost 9; bases outside the gene matches: 3. Looked up from germline, CDR1 is SGHTA and CDR2 is FQGNSA. CDR3 in amino acids: CASSWRGDTQYF. CDR3 in DNA: TGTGCCAGCAGCTGGCGGGGGGACACGCAGTATTTT.

This sequence joins TRBV19 and TRBJ2-1; 8 bases align to TRBD2. The germline CDR1 and CDR2 sequences are LNHDA and SQIVND (reference sequence). V gave up 5 bases and J gave up 5 bases; unmatched junction bases: 11. This CDR3 is built from 16 residues. The CDR3 reads CASSLTPERGNNEQFF. DNA of the CDR3: TGTGCCAGTAGTTTAACCCCCGAGCGGGGGAACAATGAGCAGTTCTTC.

This clone occurred a few times. The chain joins TRBV27 to TRBJ2-7; 8 nucleotides match TRBD2. Germline V CDR1 and CDR2: MNHEY, SMNVEV (reference sequence). V lost 6 bases and J lost 2; bases outside the gene matches: 6. This CDR3 region has 14 residues. Written as DNA, the CDR3 is TGTGCCAGCAGGGTAAGCGGGGGCCCCTACGAGCAGTACTTC. As protein: CASRVSGGPYEQYF.

The rearrangement uses TRBV5-1 and TRBJ1-1; unclear D gene. This CDR3 region has 14 residues. The V and J ends lost 3 bases and 1 base respectively, with 10 bases between them. Looked up from germline, CDR1 is SGHRS and CDR2 is YFSETQ. The CDR3 loop is CASSSFTGNTEAFF. In nucleotides, the CDR3 is TGCGCCAGCAGCTCGTTTACGGGGAACACTGAAGCTTTCTTT.